Listed here are 30 T cell receptor beta chains from one sample, sequenced in a study of CD8 T cells in ankylosing spondylitis. TCRdb independently ran MiXCR on the 5' RACE reads; one entry per CDR3 protein. The sample records 100,000 to 150,000 distinct CDR3 sequences, approximately 9.7% being singletons. Sequencing was carried out using blood, either unsorted or a sorted T cell fraction (not recorded which). The source is a male donor with ankylosing spondylitis or in good health (not recorded which).

The V and J genes are TRBV12-3 or TRBV12-4 and TRBJ1-1, with 7 positions matching TRBD1. There are 15 residues in the CDR3. V lost 1 base, J lost 6 bases, and 8 bases stayed unmatched. The CDR3 region is CASSLERQGVPEAFF. The CDR3 nucleotides read TGTGCCAGCAGTTTAGAGAGGCAGGGGGTCCCTGAAGCTTTCTTT.

The rearrangement links TRBV10-2 to TRBJ2-7; D is uncertain. Trimming removed 0 bases from V and 2 bases from J, with 8 bases in between. Germline loops: CDR1 WSHSY, CDR2 SAAADI. The CDR3 is 14 amino acids. The CDR3 is CASSESARTYEQYF. CDR3 in DNA: TGCGCCAGCAGTGAGTCGGCCAGGACCTACGAGCAGTACTTC.

The sample holds many counts of this clonotype. The chain joins TRBV4-1 to TRBJ2-7; unclear D gene. V was cut by 2 bases and J by 4 bases, with 6 bases left in between. CDR1 is MGHRA, CDR2 YSYEKL, per germline. The CDR3 length is 12 residues. This CDR3 is CASSQNGYEQYF. The CDR3 DNA follows: TGCGCCAGCAGCCAAAATGGGTACGAGCAGTACTTC.

In its sample, this clonotype was seen a few times. The V gene is TRBV7-6, the J gene TRBJ2-2; the match to TRBD2 covers 9 bases. The CDR3 loop spans 18 amino acids. CDR1 and CDR2 from the germline V gene are SGHVS and FNYEAQ. With V trimmed by 5 bases and J by 4 bases, 14 bases remained unmatched. The chain's CDR3 is CASSMRLISGSGTGELFF. In DNA, the CDR3 is TGTGCCAGCAGCATGCGACTCATTAGCGGGAGTGGCACCGGGGAGCTGTTTTTT. Combining the CDR3 with reference TRBV7-6 and TRBJ2-2 gives the whole variable domain GAGVSQSPRYKVTKRGQDVALRCDPISGHVSLYWYRQALGQGPEFLTYFNYEAQQDKSGLPNDRFSAERPEGSISTLTIQRTEQRDSAMYRCASSMRLISGSGTGELFFGEGSRLTVL.

There are many counts of this clonotype. The rearrangement joins TRBV11-2 to TRBJ2-2; no definite D call. The ends were cut back, 1 base at V and 0 bases at J, with 12 bases in the middle. The CDR3 runs 17 residues. From germline, CDR1 is SGHAT and CDR2 FQNNGV. CDR3 nucleotides: TGTGCCAGCAGCTTAGTGGTCACCACCCCGAACACCGGGGAGCTGTTTTTT. Translated: CASSLVVTTPNTGELFF.

The V and J genes are TRBV28 and TRBJ2-7; 11 bases fit TRBD2. This CDR3 is 13 amino acids long. From germline, CDR1 is MDHEN and CDR2 SYDVKM. Trimming took 4 bases from V and 9 from J; bases not matched to a gene: 5. CDR3 loop: CASSSRLAGMQYF. The CDR3 region has the DNA TGTGCCAGCAGTTCCCGACTAGCGGGGATGCAGTACTTC.

Ten or more counts support this clonotype. This rearrangement joins TRBV5-1 to TRBJ2-1; TRBD1 aligns across 8 bases. Germline V CDR1 and CDR2: SGHRS, YFSETQ. The CDR3 totals 16 residues. V shed 4 bases, J shed 5 bases, and the junction held 11 bases outside the gene matches. CDR3 in amino acids: CASSTSPGQVNNEQFF. The CDR3 bases are TGCGCCAGCAGCACCTCCCCGGGACAGGTTAACAATGAGCAGTTCTTC.

There are many counts of this clonotype. This sequence joins TRBV9 and TRBJ2-2; D remains unclear. Germline CDR1 reads SGDLS; CDR2 reads YYNGEE. The CDR3 runs 15 residues. V was trimmed by 3 bases and J by 1 base, leaving 10 bases between them. CDR3 sequence: CASSALVGNTGELFF. In DNA form, the CDR3 reads TGTGCCAGCAGCGCCCTGGTTGGGAACACCGGGGAGCTGTTTTTT.

Many counts were recorded for this clonotype. This chain uses TRBV6-2 or TRBV6-3 with TRBJ2-1; the D gene is possibly TRBD1 (7 bases). The V end lost 5 bases, the J end lost 6 bases, and 14 bases lay between the germline ends. Germline V gene data show CDR1 as MNHEY and CDR2 as SVGEGT. The length of the CDR3 is 14 residues. CDR3: CASSAQGRFNEQFF. The CDR3 bases are TGTGCCAGCAGTGCACAGGGGAGGTTCAATGAGCAGTTCTTC.

This clonotype occurred many times. The rearrangement uses TRBV20-1 and TRBJ2-3; TRBD2 aligns across 15 bases. CDR1 is DFQATT and CDR2 is SNEGSKA in the germline V gene (reference sequence). The length of the CDR3 is 14 residues. J lost 10 bases, V lost 6 bases, and 8 bases had no gene match. The CDR3 here is CSAAPGLAGGAQYF. CDR3 in DNA: TGCAGTGCAGCACCGGGACTAGCGGGAGGAGCGCAGTATTTT.

This clonotype was found many times. The V and J genes are TRBV20-1 and TRBJ1-5; 9 nucleotides line up with TRBD1. There are 15 residues in the CDR3. CDR1 DFQATT and CDR2 SNEGSKA come from the germline V gene (reference sequence). V shed 0 bases, J shed 7 bases, and the junction held 7 bases outside the gene matches. This chain's CDR3 is CSARDWGTGRQPQHF. CDR3 in DNA: TGCAGTGCTAGAGATTGGGGGACAGGGAGACAGCCCCAGCATTTT.

This clonotype was detected a few times. The V and J genes are TRBV14 and TRBJ2-7; D is ambiguous. Per germline, CDR1 SGHDN and CDR2 FVKESK. With 1 base removed from V and 4 bases from J, the gap between germline ends came to 14 bases. This CDR3 spans 15 amino acids. The CDR3: CASSQVPSVPYEQYF. DNA for the CDR3: TGTGCCAGCAGCCAAGTTCCGAGTGTGCCGTACGAGCAGTACTTC. The entire variable domain, with the rest obtained from reference TRBV14 and TRBJ2-7, is as follows: EAGVTQFPSHSVIEKGQTVTLRCDPISGHDNLYWYRRVMGKEIKFLLHFVKESKQDESGMPNNRFLAERTGGTYSTLKVQPAELEDSGVYFCASSQVPSVPYEQYFGPGTRLTVT.

This clonotype was observed many times. V gene TRBV29-1 combines with J gene TRBJ2-3, with no clear D. Per the germline V gene, CDR1 is SQVTM and CDR2 is ANQGSEA. Trimming pared 0 bases from V and 2 bases from J, leaving 3 bases between. The CDR3 contains 12 residues. The CDR3 loop is CSVEEYTDTQYF. The DNA for the CDR3 is TGCAGCGTTGAAGAGTACACAGATACGCAGTATTTT.

A note on this clonotype: A read error may explain this, as a much larger clone is one base away. The chain has TRBV29-1 and TRBJ2-6; 8 bases match TRBD1. CDR3 length: 14 amino acids. The germline CDR1 and CDR2 sequences are SQVTM and ANQGSEA. The CDR3 protein is CSVRDRSEANGLTF. CDR3 bases: TGCAGCGTTAGGGACAGGTCTGAGGCCAACGGCCTGACTTTC.

This clonotype came up many times. This chain links TRBV5-1 with TRBJ2-5, with a weak D call TRBD2 (6 bases). CDR3 size: 15 residues. V lost 0 bases and J lost 4, with 13 bases in between. Per germline, CDR1 SGHRS and CDR2 YFSETQ. The CDR3 sequence is CASSLAVRGSETQYF. In DNA, the CDR3 is TGCGCCAGCAGCTTGGCCGTTCGGGGGTCAGAGACCCAGTACTTC.

This clonotype was seen at least ten times. The chain recombines TRBV7-2 with TRBJ1-4; no definite D call. Germline loops: CDR1 SGHTA, CDR2 FQGNSA. The CDR3 length is 14 residues. V shed 0 bases and J shed 5 bases, with 7 bases lying between them. The CDR3 DNA follows: TGTGCCAGCAGCTTAGCAGGAGGGAATGAAAAACTGTTTTTT. Its protein is CASSLAGGNEKLFF.

This clonotype was recorded at least ten times. V gene TRBV7-2 combines with J gene TRBJ1-1; the D gene is possibly TRBD1 (5 bases). CDR1 is SGHTA and CDR2 is FQGNSA in the germline V gene. The CDR3 loop spans 16 amino acids. Deletions cut 4 bases from V and 7 bases from J, with 22 bases between. The CDR3 DNA sequence: TGTGCCAGCAGCTCCTTAACGGGGGTCGACGGAAGTGAAGCTTTCTTT. Its protein is CASSSLTGVDGSEAFF.

This clonotype showed up many times. This chain links TRBV4-2 with TRBJ2-7; a weak D match, TRBD1 (5 bases). The CDR3 covers 15 residues. Germline values: CDR1 LGHNA, CDR2 YNFKEQ. Deletions cut 4 bases from V and 0 bases from J, with 13 bases between. The CDR3 DNA reads as TGTGCCAGCAGCCCGCCTGAGACAGCCTCCTACGAGCAGTACTTC. Protein product: CASSPPETASYEQYF.

This clonotype was picked up many times. V gene TRBV6-2 or TRBV6-3 combines with J gene TRBJ1-2; 7 bases are shared with TRBD1. The length of the CDR3 is 13 residues. With 6 bases clipped from V and 3 bases from J, the junction kept 4 bases outside the gene matches. The germline V gene has CDR1 MNHEY and CDR2 SVGEGT. CDR3 coding DNA: TGTGCCAGCAGCCCACAGGGGTACTATGGCTACACCTTC. Amino acids: CASSPQGYYGYTF.

This clonotype was seen ten or more times. The chain employs TRBV20-1 and TRBJ2-7; possibly TRBD1 for D (6 bases). The CDR3 spans 13 residues. Germline CDR1 reads DFQATT; CDR2 reads SNEGSKA (reference sequence). V shed 4 bases and J shed 5 bases, with 15 bases lying between them. The CDR3 region is CSATGEPYNEQYF. The DNA for the CDR3 is TGCAGTGCTACAGGGGAACCTTATAACGAGCAGTACTTC.

This clonotype showed up just a few times. This chain joins TRBV4-3 and TRBJ2-7, with TRBD2 matching over 8 bases. With 0 bases clipped from V and 3 bases from J, the junction kept 4 bases outside the gene matches. The CDR3 spans 15 residues. In germline, CDR1 is LGHNA, CDR2 YSLEER. CDR3 nucleotide sequence: TGCGCCAGCAGCCAAGATACTAGCGGTCTCTACGAGCAGTACTTC. It is translated as CASSQDTSGLYEQYF.

With respect to this clonotype: A much larger clone lies one base from this, so it may be a read error. The V gene is TRBV12-3 or TRBV12-4, the J gene TRBJ2-1; D is unresolved. The CDR3 contains 14 residues. This CDR3 is CASSAQLNYNDQFF. The CDR3 nucleotides are TGTGCCAGCTCCGCACAGCTGAACTACAATGACCAGTTCTTC.

This clonotype was recorded many times. The chain has TRBV5-1 and TRBJ2-2; maybe TRBD1 (5 bases). There are 19 residues in the CDR3. Germline V lookup: CDR1 SGHRS, CDR2 YFSETQ. Trimming pared 0 bases from V and 1 base from J, leaving 19 bases between. CDR3 DNA: TGCGCCAGCAGCTTGGAGACAGTGTTCGTGGTGGGGAACACCGGGGAGCTGTTTTTT. Translated, it gives CASSLETVFVVGNTGELFF.

The sample holds many counts of this clonotype. V is TRBV6-2 or TRBV6-3 and J is TRBJ1-1, with 8 nucleotides matching TRBD1. There are 12 residues in the CDR3. V was clipped by 5 bases and J by 7 bases; unmatched bases: 3. The germline gives CDR1 MNHEY, CDR2 SVGEGT. The CDR3 nucleotides are TGTGCCAGCAGTAAAGGGACAGGTGAAGCTTTCTTT. Translation gives CASSKGTGEAFF.

In its sample, this clonotype was seen many times. This chain uses TRBV20-1 with TRBJ2-1, with 14 bases matching TRBD2. The CDR3 spans 15 residues. Germline V gives CDR1 DFQATT, CDR2 SNEGSKA (reference sequence). J gave up 8 bases and V 5 bases, and 8 bases lay outside the gene matches. In nucleotides, the CDR3 is TGCAGTGCTTTACAGGGACTAGCGGGAGTAGATGAGCAGTTCTTC. Protein: CSALQGLAGVDEQFF.

This clonotype showed up just a few times. The rearrangement uses TRBV6-1 and TRBJ1-6, with a weak D call TRBD1 (5 bases). CDR1 is MNHNS, CDR2 SASEGT, per germline. CDR3 length equals 14 residues. Trimming removed 6 bases at V and 5 bases at J, with 11 bases between. The CDR3 coding sequence is TGTGCCAGCAGCAGACGAGGGGATAATTCACCCCTCCACTTT. Translated, it gives CASSRRGDNSPLHF.

In its sample, this clonotype was seen many times. The V gene is TRBV24-1, the J gene TRBJ2-3; TRBD1 matches at 8 bases. Per the germline V gene, CDR1 is KGHDR and CDR2 is SFDVKD. Trimming at V came to 0 bases and at J to 9 bases, leaving 7 bases not matched to a gene. The CDR3 is made up of 15 amino acids. The CDR3 bases are TGTGCCACCAGTGATTTGGGACAGGGTGGATTCACGCAGTATTTT. Amino acids: CATSDLGQGGFTQYF.

This clonotype occurred many times. The gene calls are TRBV5-6 and TRBJ2-1, with 7 bases matching TRBD2. The CDR3 totals 16 residues. The germline V gene has CDR1 SGHDT and CDR2 YYEEEE. J gave up 2 bases and V 4 bases, and 9 bases lay outside the gene matches. Written as DNA, the CDR3 is TGTGCCAGCAGCCCCCAGGCTGCGGGGGCCTACAATGAGCAGTTCTTC. Its protein product is CASSPQAAGAYNEQFF.

At least ten counts were recorded for this clonotype. The chain is built from TRBV7-2 and TRBJ2-3; TRBD2 agrees at 7 bases. V dropped 5 bases and J dropped 0; count of bases not matched to a gene: 5. The CDR3 runs to 15 residues. Germline CDR1 is SGHTA and CDR2 is FQGNSA. The chain's CDR3 is CASSPLALSTDTQYF. In DNA form, the CDR3 reads TGTGCCAGCAGCCCACTAGCGCTTAGCACAGATACGCAGTATTTT.

This clonotype was counted many times. V gene TRBV6-5 combines with J gene TRBJ2-3, with D maybe TRBD1 (5 bases). The length of the CDR3 is 15 residues. The V and J ends lost 1 base and 3 bases respectively, with 11 bases between them. Germline V gene data show CDR1 as MNHEY and CDR2 as SVGAGI. CDR3 in DNA: TGTGCCAGCAGTTACTATGGTCAGGGAACAGATACGCAGTATTTT. This encodes CASSYYGQGTDTQYF.